Listed here are 28 T cell receptor beta chains from one sample, sequenced in a study of early T cells in non-severe SARS-CoV-2 infection (dated by TCRdb to the early 2020s). Library generation was performed with 5' RACE. Data came from a NextSeq 500. Clones were called with MiXCR by TCRdb after fastp trimmed the public reads at Q25, and only in-frame beta chains were retained. Entries that share a CDR3 protein sequence are merged under the most common genes and DNA. This sample has about 70,000 distinct CDR3 sequences in its table, and about 5% of those were observed once. The ten largest clones represent about 7% of the sample. Here the sequenced sample was whole blood, taken at baseline. The receptors were gathered from an adult who was a healthcare worker with PCR-confirmed SARS-CoV-2 infection or an uninfected control (not recorded which).

This clonotype has ten or more counts. The CDR3 region is CASSPLGQGYNEQFF. The DNA for the CDR3 is TGTGCCAGCTCACCACTGGGACAGGGTTACAATGAGCAGTTCTTC. The V call is TRBV18, the J call TRBJ2-1, with 9 bases identical to TRBD1. The CDR3 length is 15 residues. The V and J ends lost 1 base and 4 bases, in that order; junction bases with no gene match: 2. CDR1 is KGHSH and CDR2 is LQKENI in the germline V gene.

This clonotype was picked up many times. The V gene is TRBV27, the J gene TRBJ1-6; a weak D match, TRBD1 (6 bases). CDR3 size: 13 residues. Per germline, CDR1 MNHEY and CDR2 SMNVEV (reference sequence). Between the trimmed V and J ends, which lost 11 bases and 2 bases, there was a span of 10 bases. The CDR3, as DNA: TGTGCCTCACGGACAGCCTATAATTCACCCCTCCACTTT. Translated: CASRTAYNSPLHF.

This clonotype was seen at least ten times. This CDR3 reads CSARRQATYEQYF. The CDR3 region has the DNA TGCAGTGCTAGGCGGCAGGCTACCTACGAGCAGTACTTC. The chain carries TRBV20-1 and TRBJ2-7; no clear D gene. Trimming took off 3 bases at V and 2 bases at J, with 11 bases between the two ends. CDR1 and CDR2 (germline): DFQATT, SNEGSKA (reference sequence). The CDR3 has 13 amino acids.

In its sample, this clonotype was seen a few times. This chain joins TRBV7-9 and TRBJ2-3; 9 bases agree with TRBD1. This CDR3 contains 16 residues. V trimming: 4 bases; J trimming: 1 base; junction bases outside the gene matches: 6. From germline, CDR1 is SEHNR and CDR2 FQNEAQ (reference sequence). The CDR3 reads CASSSTTGGRTDTQYF. The CDR3 DNA is TGTGCCAGCAGCTCCACTACAGGGGGCCGCACAGATACGCAGTATTTT.

This clonotype was counted many times. V is TRBV24-1 and J is TRBJ2-5; TRBD2 aligns across 8 bases. Germline trimming cut 9 bases from V and 3 bases from J; bases unmatched to any gene: 17. This CDR3 contains 17 residues. CDR1 is KGHDR, CDR2 SFDVKD, per germline. The CDR3 region is CATSRHGGLAEKETQYF. The CDR3 DNA follows: TGTGCCACCTCCCGCCACGGTGGACTAGCTGAAAAAGAGACCCAGTACTTC.

A few counts support this clonotype. The chain is built from TRBV7-8 and TRBJ1-6, with no clear D. Germline V gives CDR1 SGHVS, CDR2 FQNEAQ. The CDR3 runs 16 residues. Deletions cut 5 bases from V and 5 bases from J, with 16 bases between. CDR3 sequence (DNA): TGTGCCAGCAGCGGGCACAGATTAGGGAATAATTCACCCCTCCACTTT. Amino acid sequence: CASSGHRLGNNSPLHF.

This clonotype was counted ten times or more. The genes are TRBV7-2 and TRBJ1-6, with a possible D match to TRBD1 (5 bases). The CDR3 length is 19 residues. Germline lookup yields CDR1 SGHTA and CDR2 FQGNSA. Deletions cut 1 base from V and 9 bases from J, with 25 bases between. DNA of the CDR3: TGTGCCAGCAGCTTAGTTTTACGATGGAGGGGAAGTTTCGGTTCACCCCTCCACTTT. It specifies CASSLVLRWRGSFGSPLHF.

This clonotype has a count of ten or more. J is TRBJ1-3 and V is TRBV29-1; unclear D gene. CDR1 and CDR2 (germline): SQVTM, ANQGSEA. This CDR3 has 11 amino acids. Trimming cost V 6 bases and J 3 bases, with 6 bases left between them. The CDR3 region is CSVHGGNTIYF. Here the CDR3 DNA reads TGCAGCGTGCACGGTGGAAACACCATATATTTT.

The chain links TRBV2 to TRBJ2-1; maybe TRBD2 (6 bases). Germline-derived CDR1 and CDR2 are SNHLY and FYNNEI. V lost 7 bases and J lost 3, with 13 bases in between. The CDR3 spans 14 residues. CDR3 in amino acids: CASKEGPYYNEQFF. DNA of the CDR3: TGTGCCAGCAAGGAGGGACCCTACTACAATGAGCAGTTCTTC. Filled out from reference TRBV2 and TRBJ2-1, the complete variable domain reads EPEVTQTPSHQVTQMGQEVILRCVPISNHLYFYWYRQILGQKVEFLVSFYNNEISEKSEIFDDQFSVERPDGSNFTLKIRSTKLEDSAMYFCASKEGPYYNEQFFGPGTRLTVL.

This clonotype has at least ten counts. The genes are TRBV7-3 and TRBJ2-3; perhaps D is TRBD1 or TRBD2 (7 bases each). This CDR3 spans 16 amino acids. Looked up from germline, CDR1 is SGHTA and CDR2 is FQGTGA. V was pared by 2 bases and J by 5 bases, with 17 bases between. The CDR3 nucleotides are TGTGCCAGCAGCTTAGGGGGGGACAGACACGGAGATACGCAGTATTTT. This translates into CASSLGGDRHGDTQYF.

This clonotype was recorded at least ten times. This chain connects TRBV12-3 or TRBV12-4 to TRBJ1-5; TRBD1 might be the D (6 bases). Trimming removed 6 bases from V and 1 base from J, with 13 bases in between. The CDR3 has 15 residues. CDR3 sequence (DNA): TGTGCCAGCAGACCCTCGGGGGCCAGCAATCAGCCCCAGCATTTT. This sequence encodes CASRPSGASNQPQHF.

The rearrangement links TRBV7-9 to TRBJ2-7, with TRBD1 identical over 7 bases. CDR3 length: 15 residues. V gave up 2 bases and J gave up 0 bases; unmatched junction bases: 4. Germline V gene lookup returns CDR1 SEHNR and CDR2 FQNEAQ (reference sequence). The CDR3 sequence: CASSLKDRSSYEQYF. The CDR3 DNA reads TGTGCCAGCAGCTTAAAGGACAGGAGCTCCTACGAGCAGTACTTC.

In this sample, this clonotype turned up many times. The chain carries TRBV10-1 and TRBJ2-7, with D perhaps TRBD1 or TRBD2 (5 bases each). This CDR3 has 16 amino acids. In germline, CDR1 is WNHNN, CDR2 SYGVQD (reference sequence). Trimming cost V 7 bases and J 0 bases, with 19 bases left between them. For the CDR3, the DNA is TGCGCCAGCATCACAACCGGGACCGAAAGCTCCTACGAGCAGTACTTC. Translating gives CASITTGTESSYEQYF.

This clonotype was detected a few times. The chain uses TRBV30 and TRBJ1-1; D remains ambiguous. CDR1 and CDR2 (germline): GTSNPN, SVGIG (reference sequence). The ends were cut back, 0 bases at V and 4 bases at J, with 9 bases in the middle. This CDR3 is 13 amino acids long. CDR3 sequence: CAWSVTVPTEAFF. The CDR3 coding sequence is TGTGCCTGGAGTGTCACAGTGCCCACTGAAGCTTTCTTT.

Comments on this clonotype: This may come from a read error, since a much larger clone is one base off. This chain joins TRBV7-2 and TRBJ2-3, with 11 bases aligning to TRBD2. The length of the CDR3 is 15 residues. CDR1 is SGHTA and CDR2 is FQGNSA in the germline V gene. The CDR3 is CVSSRLAGNTDTQYF. In DNA, the CDR3 is TGTGTCAGCAGCCGACTAGCGGGGAACACAGATACGCAGTATTTT.

On this clonotype: It may be a read error: a sequence one base away is much more abundant. The chain joins TRBV28 to TRBJ2-3; a weak D match, TRBD2 (5 bases). CDR1 is MDHEN, CDR2 SYDVKM, per germline. This CDR3 has 13 residues. The V end lost 7 bases, the J end lost 3 bases, and 11 bases lay between the germline ends. Here the CDR3 reads CASTGSGTDTQYF. Written as DNA, the CDR3 is TGTGCCAGCACCGGCTCGGGAACAGATACGCAGTATTTT.

At least ten counts were recorded for this clonotype. The genes are TRBV19 and TRBJ2-1, with 9 positions matching TRBD2. In germline, CDR1 is LNHDA, CDR2 SQIVND (reference sequence). This CDR3 comprises 15 residues. The J segment lost 0 bases and the V segment lost 6 bases, leaving 3 bases of the junction unmatched. CDR3 in DNA: TGTGCCAGTAGACATAGCGGGAGCTCCTACAATGAGCAGTTCTTC. As protein: CASRHSGSSYNEQFF.

This chain links TRBV20-1 with TRBJ2-2, with TRBD2 matching over 8 bases. V lost 6 bases to trimming and J lost 8 bases; unmatched junction nucleotides: 14. Germline CDR1 and CDR2: DFQATT and SNEGSKA (reference sequence). The CDR3 spans 15 residues. The CDR3 reads CSAYSASGRGGELFF. CDR3 bases: TGCAGTGCCTACTCGGCAAGCGGGAGAGGTGGGGAGCTGTTTTTT.

This clonotype was observed a few times. The gene calls are TRBV5-4 and TRBJ2-7, with 10 positions matching TRBD1. This CDR3 region has 15 residues. Unmatched junction bases numbered 6, after V lost 4 bases and J lost 2 bases. CDR1 is SGHNT, CDR2 YYREEE, per germline (reference sequence). DNA of the CDR3: TGTGCCAGCAGCCGGGACAGGGGCCAAACCTACGAGCAGTACTTC. Protein sequence: CASSRDRGQTYEQYF.

This clonotype was recorded at least ten times. The rearrangement links TRBV19 to TRBJ2-1; D remains unclear. Germline loops: CDR1 LNHDA, CDR2 SQIVND (reference sequence). V was shortened by 2 bases and J by 2 bases, with 4 bases between the two germline ends. This CDR3 comprises 13 residues. The CDR3 sequence: CASSIRAYNEQFF. CDR3 nucleotide sequence: TGTGCCAGTAGTATAAGGGCCTACAATGAGCAGTTCTTC.

V gene TRBV7-9 combines with J gene TRBJ2-3; D ambiguous. Germline CDR1 and CDR2: SEHNR and FQNEAQ (reference sequence). The CDR3 spans 11 residues. V gave up 5 bases and J gave up 6 bases, with 6 bases separating them. The CDR3 sequence: CASSPQDTQYF. The CDR3 coding sequence is TGTGCCAGCAGCCCACAGGATACGCAGTATTTT.

This clonotype has at least ten counts. The chain uses TRBV20-1 and TRBJ2-2; possibly TRBD1 or TRBD2 for D (5 bases each). V lost 0 bases, J lost 0 bases, and 11 bases lay in between. CDR3 size: 16 residues. The germline V gene encodes CDR1 DFQATT and CDR2 SNEGSKA (reference sequence). DNA of the CDR3: TGCAGTGCTAGAGATCAGAGGGGTCCGAACACCGGGGAGCTGTTTTTT. Amino acid sequence: CSARDQRGPNTGELFF.

At least ten counts were recorded for this clonotype. The CDR3 reads CASSFTENTEAFF. CDR3 DNA sequence: TGTGCCAGCAGCTTCACCGAGAACACTGAAGCTTTCTTT. This chain links TRBV7-9 with TRBJ1-1; D is unresolved. CDR3 size: 13 residues. Germline V gene lookup returns CDR1 SEHNR and CDR2 FQNEAQ (reference sequence). V lost 3 bases and J lost 1, with 6 bases in between.

This chain links TRBV4-1 with TRBJ1-1; D unresolved. Trimming took 5 bases from V and 4 from J, leaving 8 bases between them. Germline V gene sequence: CDR1 MGHRA, CDR2 YSYEKL. The CDR3 consists of 12 residues. The CDR3 reads CASSRGPTEAFF. CDR3 in DNA: TGCGCCAGCAGCAGAGGGCCCACTGAAGCTTTCTTT.

This clonotype was seen many times. CDR3 amino acids: CATSSSSGRADTQYF. CDR3 sequence (DNA): TGTGCCACCAGTAGCTCTAGCGGGAGGGCAGATACGCAGTATTTT. The chain carries TRBV24-1 and TRBJ2-3; 12 bases match TRBD2. The germline V gene encodes CDR1 KGHDR and CDR2 SFDVKD. The CDR3 spans 15 residues. The V and J ends lost 6 bases and 4 bases, in that order; junction bases with no gene match: 4.

This clonotype was seen a few times. The V gene is TRBV6-5, the J gene TRBJ2-2; a possible D gene is TRBD1 (6 bases). CDR3 length equals 14 residues. Trimming removed 4 bases from V and 5 bases from J, with 11 bases in between. Germline CDR1 reads MNHEY; CDR2 reads SVGAGI. Here the CDR3 reads CASSWTVWTGELFF. The CDR3 nucleotides read TGTGCCAGCAGTTGGACAGTATGGACCGGGGAGCTGTTTTTT.

This clonotype was counted ten times or more. V usage is TRBV7-9 and J usage is TRBJ2-6; a weak D match, TRBD1 (6 bases). The germline gives CDR1 SEHNR, CDR2 FQNEAQ (reference sequence). The CDR3 extends over 17 amino acids. V was shortened by 5 bases and J by 3 bases, with 17 bases between the two germline ends. Here the CDR3 reads CASSPANQGFGANVLTF. The CDR3 nucleotides are TGTGCCAGCAGCCCTGCGAACCAGGGGTTTGGGGCCAACGTCCTGACTTTC.

The sample holds many counts of this clonotype. The genes are TRBV6-5 and TRBJ1-1; TRBD1 matches 7 bases. CDR1 and CDR2 from the germline V gene are MNHEY and SVGAGI. This CDR3 has 17 residues. V was pared by 5 bases and J by 11 bases, with 23 bases of the junction left unmatched. The CDR3 nucleotides are TGTGCCAGCAGTCCAATGGGACTTGACAGGGCCGGACGAGAGGCTTTCTTT. Translation: CASSPMGLDRAGREAFF.